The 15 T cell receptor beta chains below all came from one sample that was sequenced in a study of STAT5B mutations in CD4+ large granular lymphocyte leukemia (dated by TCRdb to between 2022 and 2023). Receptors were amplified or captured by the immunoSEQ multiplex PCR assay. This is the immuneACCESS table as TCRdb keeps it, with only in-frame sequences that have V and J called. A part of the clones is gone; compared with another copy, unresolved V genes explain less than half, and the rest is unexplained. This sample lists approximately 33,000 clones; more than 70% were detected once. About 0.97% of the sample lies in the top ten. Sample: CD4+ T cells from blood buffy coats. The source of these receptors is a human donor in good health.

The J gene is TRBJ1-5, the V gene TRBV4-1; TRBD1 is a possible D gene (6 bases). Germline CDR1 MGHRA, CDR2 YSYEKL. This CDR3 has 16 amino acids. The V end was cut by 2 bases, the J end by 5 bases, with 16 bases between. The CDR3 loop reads CASSQPTQGRDQPQHF. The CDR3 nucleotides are TGCGCCAGCAGCCAACCGACTCAGGGGAGGGATCAGCCCCAGCATTTT.

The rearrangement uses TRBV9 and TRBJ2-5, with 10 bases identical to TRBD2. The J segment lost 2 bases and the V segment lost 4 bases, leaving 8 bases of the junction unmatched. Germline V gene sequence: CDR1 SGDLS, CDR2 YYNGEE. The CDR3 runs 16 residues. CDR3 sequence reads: CASSPGVAGGQETQYF. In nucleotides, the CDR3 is TGTGCCAGCAGCCCCGGGGTAGCGGGAGGACAAGAGACCCAGTACTTC.

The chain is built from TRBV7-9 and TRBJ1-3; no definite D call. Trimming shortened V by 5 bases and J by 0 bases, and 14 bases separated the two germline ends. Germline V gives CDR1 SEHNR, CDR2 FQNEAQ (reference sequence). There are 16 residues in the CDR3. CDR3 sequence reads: CASSLEYRFSGNTIYF. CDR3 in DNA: TGTGCCAGCAGCCTAGAATATCGATTCTCTGGAAACACCATATATTTT.

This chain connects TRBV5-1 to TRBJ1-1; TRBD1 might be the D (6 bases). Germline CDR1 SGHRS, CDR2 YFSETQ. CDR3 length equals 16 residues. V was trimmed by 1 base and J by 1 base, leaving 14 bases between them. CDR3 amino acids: CASSLLSAGQNTEAFF. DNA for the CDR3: TGCGCCAGCAGCTTGCTGTCAGCGGGACAGAACACTGAAGCTTTCTTT.

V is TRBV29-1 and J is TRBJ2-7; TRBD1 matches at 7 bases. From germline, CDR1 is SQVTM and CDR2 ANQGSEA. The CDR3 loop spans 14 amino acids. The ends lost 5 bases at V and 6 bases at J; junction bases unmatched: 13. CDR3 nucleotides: TGCAGCGTTATGGACAGGCCCAGTTTCCGCGAGCAGTACTTC. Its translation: CSVMDRPSFREQYF.

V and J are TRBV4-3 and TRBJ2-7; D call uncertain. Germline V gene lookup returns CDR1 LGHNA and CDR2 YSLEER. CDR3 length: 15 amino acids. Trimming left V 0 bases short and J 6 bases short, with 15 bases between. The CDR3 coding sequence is TGCGCCAGCAGCCAAGAATACGGAGCCCTGGGCGAGCAGTACTTC. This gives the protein CASSQEYGALGEQYF.

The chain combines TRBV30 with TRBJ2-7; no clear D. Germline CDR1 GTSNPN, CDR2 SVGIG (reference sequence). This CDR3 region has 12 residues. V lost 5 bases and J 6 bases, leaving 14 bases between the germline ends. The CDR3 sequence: CAWGNSPGEQYF. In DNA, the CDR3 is TGTGCCTGGGGAAATTCCCCCGGCGAGCAGTACTTC.

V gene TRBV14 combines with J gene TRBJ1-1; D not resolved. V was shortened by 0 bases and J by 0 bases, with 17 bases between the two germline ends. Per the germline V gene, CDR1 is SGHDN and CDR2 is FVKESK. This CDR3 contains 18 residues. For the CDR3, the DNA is TGTGCCAGCAGCCAAGATCGTTTGCATGGGAAAATGAACACTGAAGCTTTCTTT. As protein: CASSQDRLHGKMNTEAFF.

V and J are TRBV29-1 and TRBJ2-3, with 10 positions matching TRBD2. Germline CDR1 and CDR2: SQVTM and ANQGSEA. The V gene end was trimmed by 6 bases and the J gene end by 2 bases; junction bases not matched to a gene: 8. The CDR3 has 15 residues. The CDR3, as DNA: TGCAGCGTCAGGCGGACTAGCGGATACACAGATACGCAGTATTTT. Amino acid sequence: CSVRRTSGYTDTQYF.

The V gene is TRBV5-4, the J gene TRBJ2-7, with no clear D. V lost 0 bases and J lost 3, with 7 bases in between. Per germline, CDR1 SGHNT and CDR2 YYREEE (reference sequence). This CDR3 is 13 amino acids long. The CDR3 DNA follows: TGTGCCAGCAGCTTGGCCGGGTTCTACGAGCAGTACTTC. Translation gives CASSLAGFYEQYF.

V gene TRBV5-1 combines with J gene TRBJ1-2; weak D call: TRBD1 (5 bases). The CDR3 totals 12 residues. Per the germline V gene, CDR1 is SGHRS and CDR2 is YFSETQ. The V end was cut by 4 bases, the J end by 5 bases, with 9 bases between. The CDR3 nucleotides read TGCGCCAGCAGCCCGGACACTTATGGCTACACCTTC. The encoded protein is CASSPDTYGYTF.

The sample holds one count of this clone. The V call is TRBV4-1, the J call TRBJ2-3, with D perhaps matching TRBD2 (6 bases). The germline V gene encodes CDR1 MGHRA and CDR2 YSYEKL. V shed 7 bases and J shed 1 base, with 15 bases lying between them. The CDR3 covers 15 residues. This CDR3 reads CASKLWPGGTDTQYF. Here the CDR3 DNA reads TGCGCCAGCAAGCTCTGGCCGGGGGGCACAGATACGCAGTATTTT.

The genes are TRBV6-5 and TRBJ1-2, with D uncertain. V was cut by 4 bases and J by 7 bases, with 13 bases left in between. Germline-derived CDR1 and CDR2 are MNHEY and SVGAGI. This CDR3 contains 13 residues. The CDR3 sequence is CASSLEGEFGYTF. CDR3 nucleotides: TGTGCCAGCAGTTTGGAGGGAGAATTTGGCTACACCTTC.

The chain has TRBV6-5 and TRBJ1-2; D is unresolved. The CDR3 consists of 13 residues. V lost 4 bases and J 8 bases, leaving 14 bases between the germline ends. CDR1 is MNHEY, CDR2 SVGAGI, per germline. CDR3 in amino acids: CASSSSGAWGYTF. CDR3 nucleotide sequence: TGTGCCAGCAGTTCCTCAGGCGCCTGGGGCTACACCTTC.

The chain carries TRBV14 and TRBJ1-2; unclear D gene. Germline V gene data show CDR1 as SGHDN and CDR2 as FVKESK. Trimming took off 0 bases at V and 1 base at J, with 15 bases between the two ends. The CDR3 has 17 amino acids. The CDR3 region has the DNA TGTGCCAGCAGCCAAGATGGGTCAGGCCGCGATAACTATGGCTACACCTTC. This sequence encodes CASSQDGSGRDNYGYTF. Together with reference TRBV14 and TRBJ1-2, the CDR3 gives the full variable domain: EAGVTQFPSHSVIEKGQTVTLRCDPISGHDNLYWYRRVMGKEIKFLLHFVKESKQDESGMPNNRFLAERTGGTYSTLKVQPAELEDSGVYFCASSQDGSGRDNYGYTFGSGTRLTVV.